The 11 T cell receptor beta chains listed next were all sequenced from one sample in a study of monozygotic twins with inflammatory bowel disease. TCRdb reprocessed the 5' RACE reads, keeping one entry per CDR3 protein, no DNA. The sample's table shows about 160,000 distinct CDR3 sequences. The specimen sequenced was blood. The receptors stem from a human donor with ulcerative colitis or Crohn's disease, or a healthy co-twin of an affected twin (not recorded which).

This chain connects TRBV12-3 or TRBV12-4 to TRBJ2-1; with no DNA, the TCRdb D assignment of TRBD1 cannot be verified. The length of the CDR3 is 15 residues. CDR3: CASSLRANRVNEQFF.

The chain is built from TRBV29-1 and TRBJ2-3. The length of the CDR3 is 12 residues. Germline V gene data show CDR1 as SQVTM and CDR2 as ANQGSEA. The CDR3 sequence: CSAGVGTDTQYF.

The chain links TRBV9 to TRBJ2-7; as DNA is missing, the TRBD1 call by TCRdb cannot be tested. In germline, CDR1 is SGDLS, CDR2 YYNGEE. The CDR3 loop spans 15 amino acids. CDR3 protein: CASSIGTGGFYEQYF.

This chain joins TRBV20-1 and TRBJ1-2; TCRdb picks TRBD1, but there is no DNA to check that call. Germline V lookup: CDR1 DFQATT, CDR2 SNEGSKA (reference sequence). The CDR3 consists of 17 residues. Here the CDR3 reads CSARGGASRQGRNGYTF.

The chain recombines TRBV4-1 with TRBJ2-1; TCRdb's assignment of TRBD2 cannot be checked, as there is no DNA. Germline values: CDR1 MGHRA, CDR2 YSYEKL. CDR3 length equals 18 residues. CDR3: CASSQDRGTPLNRGEQFF.

The chain joins TRBV5-1 to TRBJ1-1; the TRBD1 assignment by TCRdb is unverifiable without DNA. The CDR3 loop spans 14 amino acids. The germline CDR1 and CDR2 sequences are SGHRS and YFSETQ. CDR3: CASSLDGQNTEAFF.

The rearrangement joins TRBV29-1 to TRBJ2-2; there is no DNA to check the TCRdb D call of TRBD1. The germline V gene has CDR1 SQVTM and CDR2 ANQGSEA. This CDR3 region has 14 residues. CDR3 sequence: CSAKVSGVGGELFF.

The chain recombines TRBV4-1 with TRBJ2-1; TCRdb reports TRBD2, a call that lacks DNA to check it against. Germline lookup yields CDR1 MGHRA and CDR2 YSYEKL. The CDR3 length is 16 residues. The CDR3 loop reads CASSQPSGWEDNEQFF.

V usage is TRBV19 and J usage is TRBJ1-5; TCRdb proposes TRBD1, but this gene call is untestable without DNA. The CDR3 covers 14 residues. Germline V gives CDR1 LNHDA, CDR2 SQIVND (reference sequence). The CDR3 sequence: CASSIGDGNQPQHF. The whole variable domain, remainder taken from reference TRBV19 and TRBJ1-5, is DGGITQSPKYLFRKEGQNVTLSCEQNLNHDAMYWYRQDPGQGLRLIYYSQIVNDFQKGDIAEGYSVSREKKESFPLTVTSAQKNPTAFYLCASSIGDGNQPQHFGDGTRLSIL.

This chain joins TRBV5-1 and TRBJ2-1; TCRdb outputs TRBD1, but without DNA this stays unchecked. The CDR3 contains 14 residues. Germline assignment: CDR1 SGHRS and CDR2 YFSETQ. CDR3 loop: CASSLVGAPGEQFF.

The rearrangement joins TRBV10-3 to TRBJ2-7. From germline, CDR1 is ENHRY and CDR2 SYGVKD. The CDR3 has 16 amino acids. The CDR3 is CAIGSPQSLRNMGQYF.